This is a list of T cell receptor beta chains from one sample in a study of blood T cell repertoires in COVID-19. The repertoire was sequenced with immunoSEQ multiplex PCR; TCRdb's copy has only in-frame clones and lacks some. This sample has roughly 250,000 clones; 80% to 90% occur once, and the top ten carry around 0.84%. Sequenced input: peripheral blood. The receptors originated from a man between 25 and 39 years old with acute or convalescent COVID-19. CDR3s include the opening cysteine and the closing phenylalanine or tryptophan.

TRBV2 CASSVTSGQETQYF
TRBV12-5 CASGTSGGLTDTQYF
TRBV28 CASRIPAGGGSNQPQHF
TRBV28 CASSSPGYTIYF
TRBV28 CASSSTNRVGTDTQYF
TRBV6-4 CASSDSSGTGLYEQYF
TRBV5-1 CASSIYQGLSYGYTF
TRBV5-1 CASSLGQGGQPQHF
TRBV19 CATREAGVAGNTIYF
TRBV19 CASSIGVARQGREKLFF
TRBV6-6 CASSWASTGVAPEAFF
TRBV2 CASKRTAGNTGELFF
TRBV27 CASSPPGTRWDEQYF
TRBV2 CASTEEQGFTYEQYF
TRBV9 CASSRSGGYEQYF
TRBV11-2 CASSPPGQSDTQYF
TRBV2 CASRSWQGNYGYTF
TRBV6-1 CASSEGRTGRNYGYTF
TRBV6-5 CASRPGQANTGELFF
TRBV28 CASIMYRGGNQPQHF
TRBV19 CASSLGQGYGYTF
TRBV5-6 CASSFRSSTGELFF
TRBV10-3 CAISESGYRDPQFYGYTF
TRBV5-4 CASSLGRGYYNEQFF
TRBV6-6 CASSTGTWKGNTIYF
TRBV19 CASSNRENYEQYF
TRBV5-1 CASYSGGDNEQFF
TRBV6-5 CASSYRLAGVENEQFF
TRBV27 CASSPSGIGYEQYF
TRBV5-1 CASSLDRGHSPLHF
TRBV10-3 CAISEGQGGQPQHF
TRBV7-8 CASLNRMDTEAFF
TRBV19 CASSIGHLNTEAFF
TRBV3-1/TRBV3-2 CASSQGVGAYNEQFF
TRBV28 CASSLRRSADTEAFF
TRBV28 CASAYAGTSSYEQYF
TRBV7-2 CASSLEQGTGQPQHF